This TCR beta chain was recovered during a study of CD8 T cells in Susac syndrome. Remarks on this clonotype: As yet, its antigen is unknown.

The CDR3 runs 13 residues. Trimming removed 0 bases from V and 6 bases from J, with 11 bases in between. The V gene's germline CDR1 is GTSNPN and CDR2 SVGIG (reference sequence). Notes on the study in general: Susac-specific public clones in total CD8+ repertoires numbered some 16; in CD8+ TEMRA repertoires, they numbered a few. Susac CD8+ cells expanded clonally the most in TEMRA cells and in active patients.

With random hexamers, roughly 0.45 to 1 ug RNA was reverse transcribed. TCRdb redid the calling of the immunoSEQ multiplex PCR reads with MiXCR, one entry per CDR3 protein. The sample yields 70,000 to 100,000 distinct CDR3 sequences, about 96% seen once. The gene calls are TRBV30 and TRBJ1-1; D is uncertain. The receptor's source is a human donor with Susac syndrome. Sequencing was carried out using CD8+ T cells from PBMCs. The CDR3 loop reads CAWSVLPGAEAFF. The CDR3 region has the DNA TGTGCCTGGAGTGTACTCCCCGGAGCTGAAGCTTTCTTT.